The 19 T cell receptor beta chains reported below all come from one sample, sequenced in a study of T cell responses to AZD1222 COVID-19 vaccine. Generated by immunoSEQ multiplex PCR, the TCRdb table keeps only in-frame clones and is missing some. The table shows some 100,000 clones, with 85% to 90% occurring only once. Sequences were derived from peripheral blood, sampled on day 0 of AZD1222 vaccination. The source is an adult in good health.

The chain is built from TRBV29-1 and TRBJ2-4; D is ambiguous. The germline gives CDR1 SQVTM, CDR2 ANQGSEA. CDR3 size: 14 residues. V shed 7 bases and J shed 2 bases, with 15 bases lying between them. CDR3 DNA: TGCAGCGCAATCAAGGGATATCCCAAAAACATTCAGTACTTC. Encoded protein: CSAIKGYPKNIQYF.

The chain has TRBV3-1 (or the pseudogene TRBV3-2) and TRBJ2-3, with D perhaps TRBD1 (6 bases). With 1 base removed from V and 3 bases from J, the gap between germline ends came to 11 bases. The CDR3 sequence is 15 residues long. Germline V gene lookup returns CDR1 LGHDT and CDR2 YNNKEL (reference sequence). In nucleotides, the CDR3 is TGTGCCAGCAGCCAAGCTTACAGGGCTACAGATACGCAGTATTTT. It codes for CASSQAYRATDTQYF.

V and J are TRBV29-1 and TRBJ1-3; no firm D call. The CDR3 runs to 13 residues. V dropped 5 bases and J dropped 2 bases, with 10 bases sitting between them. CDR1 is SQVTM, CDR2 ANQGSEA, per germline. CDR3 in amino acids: CSVRQAAGNTIYF. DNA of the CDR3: TGCAGCGTTCGGCAGGCCGCTGGAAACACCATATATTTT.

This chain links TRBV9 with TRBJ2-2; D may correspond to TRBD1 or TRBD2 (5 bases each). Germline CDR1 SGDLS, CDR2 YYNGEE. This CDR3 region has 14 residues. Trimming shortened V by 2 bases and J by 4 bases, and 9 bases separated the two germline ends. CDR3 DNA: TGTGCCAGCAGCGTTTGGGGGAGCACCGGGGAGCTGTTTTTT. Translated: CASSVWGSTGELFF. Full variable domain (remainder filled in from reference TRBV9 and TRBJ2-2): DSGVTQTPKHLITATGQRVTLRCSPRSGDLSVYWYQQSLDQGLQFLIQYYNGEERAKGNILERFSAQQFPDLHSELNLSSLELGDSALYFCASSVWGSTGELFFGEGSRLTVL.

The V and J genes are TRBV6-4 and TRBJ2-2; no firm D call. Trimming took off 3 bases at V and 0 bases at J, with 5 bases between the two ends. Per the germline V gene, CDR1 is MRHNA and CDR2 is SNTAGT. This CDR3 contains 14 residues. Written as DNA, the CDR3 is TGTGCCAGCAGTGATATGTCGAACACCGGGGAGCTGTTTTTT. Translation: CASSDMSNTGELFF.

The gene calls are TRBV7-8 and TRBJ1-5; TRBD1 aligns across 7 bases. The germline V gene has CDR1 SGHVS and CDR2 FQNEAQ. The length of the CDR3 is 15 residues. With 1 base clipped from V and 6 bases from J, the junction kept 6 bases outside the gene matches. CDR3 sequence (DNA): TGTGCCAGCAGCTTAGACAGGGGAAAGGGTCAGCCCCAGCATTTT. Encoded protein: CASSLDRGKGQPQHF. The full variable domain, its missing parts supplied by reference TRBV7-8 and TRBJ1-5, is GAGVSQSPRYKVAKRGQDVALRCDPISGHVSLFWYQQALGQGPEFLTYFQNEAQLDKSGLPSDRFFAERPEGSVSTLKIQRTQQEDSAVYLCASSLDRGKGQPQHFGDGTRLSIL.

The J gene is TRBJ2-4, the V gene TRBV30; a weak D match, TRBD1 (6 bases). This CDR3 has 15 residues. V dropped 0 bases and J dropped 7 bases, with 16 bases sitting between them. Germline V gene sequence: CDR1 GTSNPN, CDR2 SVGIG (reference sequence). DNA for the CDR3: TGTGCCTGGAGTGTTGGGGGCATCTCCGCGAACATTCAGTACTTC. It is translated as CAWSVGGISANIQYF.

The CDR3 spells CASSQTAGQWNTQYF. Written as DNA, the CDR3 is TGTGCCAGCAGCCAGACGGCGGGCCAATGGAATACGCAGTATTTT. The J gene is TRBJ2-3, the V gene TRBV3-1 (or the pseudogene TRBV3-2); D is possibly TRBD2 (5 bases). Trimming shortened V by 3 bases and J by 7 bases, and 17 bases separated the two germline ends. Germline CDR1 and CDR2: LGHDT and YNNKEL (reference sequence). The CDR3 loop spans 15 amino acids.

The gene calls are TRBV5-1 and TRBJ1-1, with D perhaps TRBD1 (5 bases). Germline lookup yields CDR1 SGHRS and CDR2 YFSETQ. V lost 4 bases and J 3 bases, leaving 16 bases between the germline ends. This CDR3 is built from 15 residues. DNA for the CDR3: TGCGCCAGCAGCCCACGCTCAGGGTGGGACACTGAAGCTTTCTTT. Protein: CASSPRSGWDTEAFF.

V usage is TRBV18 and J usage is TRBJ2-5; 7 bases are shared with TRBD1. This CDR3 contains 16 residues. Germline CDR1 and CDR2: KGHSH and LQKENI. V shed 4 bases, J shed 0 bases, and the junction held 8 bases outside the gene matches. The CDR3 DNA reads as TGTGCCAGCTCACTCACCCGACAGGGCTACCAAGAGACCCAGTACTTC. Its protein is CASSLTRQGYQETQYF.

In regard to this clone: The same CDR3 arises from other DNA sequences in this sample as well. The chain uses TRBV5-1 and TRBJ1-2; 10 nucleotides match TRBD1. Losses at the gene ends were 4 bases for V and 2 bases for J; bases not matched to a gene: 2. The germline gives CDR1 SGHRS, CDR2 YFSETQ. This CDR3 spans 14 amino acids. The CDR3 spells CASSLGQGNYGYTF. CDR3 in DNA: TGCGCCAGCAGCCTGGGACAGGGGAACTATGGCTACACCTTC. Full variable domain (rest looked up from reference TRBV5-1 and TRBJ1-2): KAGVTQTPRYLIKTRGQQVTLSCSPISGHRSVSWYQQTPGQGLQFLFEYFSETQRNKGNFPGRFSGRQFSNSRSEMNVSTLELGDSALYLCASSLGQGNYGYTFGSGTRLTVV.

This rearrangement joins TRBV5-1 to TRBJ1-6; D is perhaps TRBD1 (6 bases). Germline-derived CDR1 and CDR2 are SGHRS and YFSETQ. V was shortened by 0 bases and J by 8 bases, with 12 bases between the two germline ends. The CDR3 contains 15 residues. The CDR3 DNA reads TGCGCCAGCAGCTTGGTAACAGGGAGGGATTCACCCCTCCACTTT. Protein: CASSLVTGRDSPLHF.

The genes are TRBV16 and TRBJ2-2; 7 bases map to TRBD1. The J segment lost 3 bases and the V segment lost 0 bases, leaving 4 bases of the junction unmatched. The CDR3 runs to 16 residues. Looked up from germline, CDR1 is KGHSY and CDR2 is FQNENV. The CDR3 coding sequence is TGTGCCAGCAGCCAATCGCGGCAGGGGGACACCGGGGAGCTGTTTTTT. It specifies CASSQSRQGDTGELFF.

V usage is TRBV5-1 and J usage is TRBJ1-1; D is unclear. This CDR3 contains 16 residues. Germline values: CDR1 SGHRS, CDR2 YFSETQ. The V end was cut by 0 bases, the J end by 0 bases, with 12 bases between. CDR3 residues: CASSLAGRSMNTEAFF. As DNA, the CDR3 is TGCGCCAGCAGCTTGGCGGGGAGGAGCATGAACACTGAAGCTTTCTTT.

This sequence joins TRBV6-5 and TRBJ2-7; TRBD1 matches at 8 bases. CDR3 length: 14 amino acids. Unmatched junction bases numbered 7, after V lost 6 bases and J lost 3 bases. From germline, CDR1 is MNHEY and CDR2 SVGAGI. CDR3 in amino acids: CASRSGTGVYEQYF. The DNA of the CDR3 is TGTGCCAGCAGGTCCGGGACAGGAGTCTACGAGCAGTACTTC.

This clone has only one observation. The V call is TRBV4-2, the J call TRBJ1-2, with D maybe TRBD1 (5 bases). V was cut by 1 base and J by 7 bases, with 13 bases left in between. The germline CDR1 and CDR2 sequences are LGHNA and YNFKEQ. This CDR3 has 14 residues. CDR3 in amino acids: CASSQGGDYGGYTF. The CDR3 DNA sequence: TGTGCCAGCAGCCAAGGGGGCGATTACGGTGGCTACACCTTC.

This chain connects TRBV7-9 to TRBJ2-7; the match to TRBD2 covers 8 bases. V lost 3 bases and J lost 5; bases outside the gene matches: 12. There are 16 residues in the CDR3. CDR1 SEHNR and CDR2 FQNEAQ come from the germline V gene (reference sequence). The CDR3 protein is CASSLLHGRAWDEQYF. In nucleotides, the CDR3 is TGTGCCAGCAGCTTGTTACACGGGAGGGCCTGGGACGAGCAGTACTTC. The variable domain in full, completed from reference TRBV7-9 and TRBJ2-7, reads DTGVSQNPRHKITKRGQNVTFRCDPISEHNRLYWYRQTLGQGPEFLTYFQNEAQLEKSRLLSDRFSAERPKGSFSTLEIQRTEQGDSAMYLCASSLLHGRAWDEQYFGPGTRLTVT.

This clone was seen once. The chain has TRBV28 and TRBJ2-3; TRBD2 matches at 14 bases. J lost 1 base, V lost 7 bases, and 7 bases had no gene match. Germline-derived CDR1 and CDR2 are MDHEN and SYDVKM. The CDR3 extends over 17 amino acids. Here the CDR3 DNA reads TGTGCCAGCACCACCACGGGACTAGCGGGAGGCACAGATACGCAGTATTTT. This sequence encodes CASTTTGLAGGTDTQYF.

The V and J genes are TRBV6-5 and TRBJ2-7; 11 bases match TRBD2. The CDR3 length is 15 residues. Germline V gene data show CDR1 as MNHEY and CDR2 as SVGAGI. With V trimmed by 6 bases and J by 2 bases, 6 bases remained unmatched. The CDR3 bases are TGTGCCAGCAGCCGAAGACTAGCGGGGACCTACGAGCAGTACTTC. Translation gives CASSRRLAGTYEQYF.